These T cell receptor beta chains were read from a single sample in a study of CD8 T cells in ankylosing spondylitis. TCRdb recomputed calls from the 5' RACE reads with MiXCR, one row per CDR3 protein. The repertoire holds 300,000 to 400,000 distinct CDR3 sequences, 20% to 25% seen once, with roughly a sixth in the top ten. Material: blood, either unsorted or a sorted T cell fraction (not recorded which). These receptors were obtained from a male donor with ankylosing spondylitis. Each CDR3 is given with its conserved first and last residue. D genes are given only for firm matches. Some rows have no size entry. The others give once, few or many, or a class for an expanded clone.

NA	TRBJ2-7	NA	TRBV28	CASSLQSYEQYF	TGTGCCAGCAGTTTACAGTCCTACGAGCAGTACTTC
NA	TRBJ2-2	few	TRBV18	CASSPRPSGEDTGELFF	TGTGCCAGCTCACCAAGACCTTCAGGGGAGGACACCGGGGAGCTGTTTTTT
TRBD1	TRBJ2-3	many	TRBV11-2	CASSPVGQGVTDTQYF	TGTGCCAGCAGCCCAGTGGGACAGGGGGTCACAGATACGCAGTATTTT
NA	TRBJ2-3	few	TRBV2	CASGPSWGDTQYF	TGTGCCAGCGGTCCTAGCTGGGGAGATACGCAGTATTTT
TRBD1	TRBJ2-1	few	TRBV12-3/TRBV12-4	CASSFMGQGGNEQFF	TGTGCCAGCAGTTTCATGGGACAGGGGGGTAATGAGCAGTTCTTC
TRBD1	TRBJ2-1	few	TRBV12-3/TRBV12-4	CASTPPGTDYNEQFF	TGTGCCAGCACCCCCCCTGGGACAGATTACAATGAGCAGTTCTTC
TRBD2	TRBJ2-2	NA	TRBV6-1	CASSAQSGRSYTGELFF	TGTGCCAGCAGTGCACAGAGCGGGAGGTCGTACACCGGGGAGCTGTTTTTT
NA	TRBJ2-7	few	TRBV7-2	CASSLRLAATYEQYF	TGTGCCAGCAGCTTACGACTCGCGGCTACCTACGAGCAGTACTTC
TRBD1	TRBJ2-7	NA	TRBV15	CATSRDRDRGREQYF	TGTGCCACCAGCAGAGATCGTGACAGGGGGCGCGAGCAGTACTTC
NA	TRBJ1-5	NA	TRBV12-3/TRBV12-4	CASSRQGTQHF	TGTGCCAGCAGTCGGCAGGGGACCCAGCATTTT
NA	TRBJ2-7	few	TRBV6-1	CASSPWGTGLYEQYF	TGTGCCAGCAGTCCATGGGGGACCGGGCTCTACGAGCAGTACTTC
NA	TRBJ2-5	few	TRBV6-2/TRBV6-3	CASSYGSWAIQETQYF	TGTGCCAGCAGTTACGGGAGTTGGGCCATCCAAGAGACCCAGTACTTC
TRBD2	TRBJ2-1	NA	TRBV7-3	CASTTAGQNEQFF	TGTGCCAGCACGACAGCGGGGCAGAATGAGCAGTTCTTC
TRBD1	TRBJ1-1	NA	TRBV5-1	CASSIRQGAGEAFF	TGCGCCAGCAGCATCAGACAGGGGGCCGGTGAAGCTTTCTTT
TRBD1	TRBJ1-4	few	TRBV2	CASQKNLYRGVGEKLFF	TGTGCCAGCCAGAAGAACCTTTACAGGGGAGTAGGTGAAAAACTGTTTTTT
TRBD1	TRBJ1-5	few	TRBV20-1	CSAATGGLNSPQHF	TGCAGTGCTGCCACAGGGGGCTTGAATTCTCCCCAGCATTTT
NA	TRBJ2-7	few	TRBV7-2	CASSLDRWVGSYEQYF	TGTGCCAGCAGCTTAGATCGGTGGGTGGGGTCCTACGAGCAGTACTTC